This TCR beta chain was profiled in a study of blood T cell repertoires in COVID-19. Recruitment covered about two dozen US areas and drew participants whose ages spanned roughly 18 to 100 years. Assay: immunoSEQ multiplex PCR; the TCRdb copy retains only in-frame clones and omits some. The data show 220,000 or so clones, with nearly 90% seen just once and roughly 16% held by the top ten. Trimming cost V 4 bases and J 10 bases; bases outside gene matches: 11. CDR3 length: 16 residues. The germline CDR1 and CDR2 sequences are MDHEN and SYDVKM. The receptor comes from a man aged 30 to 45 who had been exposed to COVID-19. V is TRBV28 and J is TRBJ1-6; 9 bases map to TRBD1. The source material was PBMCs or T cells enriched from blood (not recorded which). In DNA, the CDR3 is TGTGCCAGCAGTTCCACTGGGGACAGGGAATTCTCACCCCTCCACTTT. Protein: CASSSTGDREFSPLHF.